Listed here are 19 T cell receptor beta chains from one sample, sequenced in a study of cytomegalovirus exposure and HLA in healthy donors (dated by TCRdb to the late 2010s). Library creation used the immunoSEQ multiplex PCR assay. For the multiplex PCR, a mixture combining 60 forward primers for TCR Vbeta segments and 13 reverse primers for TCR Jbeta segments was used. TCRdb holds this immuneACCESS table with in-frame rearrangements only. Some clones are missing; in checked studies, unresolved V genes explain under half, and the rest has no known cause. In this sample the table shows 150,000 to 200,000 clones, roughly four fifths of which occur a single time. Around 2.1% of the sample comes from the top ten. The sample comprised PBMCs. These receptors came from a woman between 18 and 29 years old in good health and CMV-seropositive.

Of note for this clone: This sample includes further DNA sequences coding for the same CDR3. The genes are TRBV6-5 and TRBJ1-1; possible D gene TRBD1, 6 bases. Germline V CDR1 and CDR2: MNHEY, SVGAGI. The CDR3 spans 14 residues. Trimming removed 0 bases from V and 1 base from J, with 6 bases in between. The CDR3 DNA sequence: TGTGCCAGCAGTTACTCACAGGGGAACACTGAAGCTTTCTTT. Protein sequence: CASSYSQGNTEAFF.

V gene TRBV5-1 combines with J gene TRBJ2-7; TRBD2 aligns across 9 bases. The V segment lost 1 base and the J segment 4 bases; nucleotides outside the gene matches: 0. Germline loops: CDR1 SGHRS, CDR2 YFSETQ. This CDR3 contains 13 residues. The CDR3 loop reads CASSLTSGYEQYF. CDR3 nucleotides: TGCGCCAGCAGCTTGACTAGCGGGTACGAGCAGTACTTC.

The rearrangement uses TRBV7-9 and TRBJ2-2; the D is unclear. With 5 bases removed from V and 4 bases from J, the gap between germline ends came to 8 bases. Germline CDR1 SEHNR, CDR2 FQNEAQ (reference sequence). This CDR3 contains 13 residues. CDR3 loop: CASSPAITGELFF. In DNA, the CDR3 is TGTGCCAGCAGCCCCGCTATCACCGGGGAGCTGTTTTTT.

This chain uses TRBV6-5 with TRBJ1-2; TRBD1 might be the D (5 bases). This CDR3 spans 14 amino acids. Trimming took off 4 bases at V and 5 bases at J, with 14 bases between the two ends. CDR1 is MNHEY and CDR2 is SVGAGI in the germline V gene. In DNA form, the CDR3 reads TGTGCCAGCAGTTCTACAGGTATCACTTATGGCTACACCTTC. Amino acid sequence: CASSSTGITYGYTF.

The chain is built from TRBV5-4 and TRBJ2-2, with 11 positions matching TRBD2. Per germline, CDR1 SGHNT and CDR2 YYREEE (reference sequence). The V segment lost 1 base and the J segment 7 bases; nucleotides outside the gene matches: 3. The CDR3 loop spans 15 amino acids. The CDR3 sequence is CASSLPSGGNGELFF. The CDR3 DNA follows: TGTGCCAGCAGCTTGCCTAGCGGGGGGAACGGGGAGCTGTTTTTT.

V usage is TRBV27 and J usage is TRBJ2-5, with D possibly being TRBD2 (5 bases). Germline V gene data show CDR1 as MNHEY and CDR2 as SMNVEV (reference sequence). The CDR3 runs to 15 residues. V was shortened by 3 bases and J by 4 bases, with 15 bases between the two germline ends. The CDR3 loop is CASSLSLGGPETQYF. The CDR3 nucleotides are TGTGCCAGCAGTTTGTCCCTTGGAGGTCCAGAGACCCAGTACTTC.

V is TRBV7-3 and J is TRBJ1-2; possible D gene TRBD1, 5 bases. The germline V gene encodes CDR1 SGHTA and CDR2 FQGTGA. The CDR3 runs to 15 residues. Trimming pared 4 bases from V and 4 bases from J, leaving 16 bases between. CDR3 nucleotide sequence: TGTGCCAGCAGCTCGATGGAGGGGCCTCCCTATGGCTACACCTTC. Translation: CASSSMEGPPYGYTF.

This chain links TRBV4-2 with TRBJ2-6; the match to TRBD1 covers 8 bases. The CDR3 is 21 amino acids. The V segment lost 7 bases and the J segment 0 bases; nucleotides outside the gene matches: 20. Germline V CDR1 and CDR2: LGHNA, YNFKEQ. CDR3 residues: CASTHNPTGAWQISGANVLTF. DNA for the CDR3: TGTGCCAGCACCCACAATCCGACAGGGGCTTGGCAAATCTCTGGGGCCAACGTCCTGACTTTC.

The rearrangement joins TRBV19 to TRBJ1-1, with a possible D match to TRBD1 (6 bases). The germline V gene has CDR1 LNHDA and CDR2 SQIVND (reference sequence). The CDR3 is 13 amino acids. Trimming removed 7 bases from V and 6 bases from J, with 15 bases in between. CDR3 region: CASNYLQGSEAFF. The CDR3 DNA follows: TGTGCCAGTAACTACTTACAGGGATCTGAAGCTTTCTTT.

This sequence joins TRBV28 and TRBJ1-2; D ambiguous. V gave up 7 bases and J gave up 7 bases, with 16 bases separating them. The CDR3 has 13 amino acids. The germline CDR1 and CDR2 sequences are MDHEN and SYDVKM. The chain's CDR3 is CASNSGGRGGYTF. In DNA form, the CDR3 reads TGTGCCAGCAACTCGGGCGGGCGGGGTGGCTACACCTTC.

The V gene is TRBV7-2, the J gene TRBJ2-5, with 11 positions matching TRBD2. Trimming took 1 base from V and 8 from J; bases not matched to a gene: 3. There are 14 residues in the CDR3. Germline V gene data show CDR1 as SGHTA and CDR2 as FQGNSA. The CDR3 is CASSLGSGGATQYF. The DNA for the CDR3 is TGTGCCAGCAGCTTAGGTAGCGGGGGGGCTACCCAGTACTTC. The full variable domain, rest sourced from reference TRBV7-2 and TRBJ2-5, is GAGVSQSPSNKVTEKGKDVELRCDPISGHTALYWYRQSLGQGLEFLIYFQGNSAPDKSGLPSDRFSAERTGGSVSTLTIQRTQQEDSAVYLCASSLGSGGATQYFGPGTRLLVL.

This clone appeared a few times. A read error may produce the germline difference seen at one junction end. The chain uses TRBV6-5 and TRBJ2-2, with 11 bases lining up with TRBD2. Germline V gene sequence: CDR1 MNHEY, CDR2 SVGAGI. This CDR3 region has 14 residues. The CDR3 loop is CATSSGGAVGELFF. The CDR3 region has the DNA TGTGCCACCAGTAGCGGGGGGGCCGTCGGGGAGCTGTTTTTT.

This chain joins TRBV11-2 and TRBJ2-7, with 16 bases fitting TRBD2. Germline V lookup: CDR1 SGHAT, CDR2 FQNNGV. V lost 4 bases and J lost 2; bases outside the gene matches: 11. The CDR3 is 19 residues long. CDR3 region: CASSWRPGLAGGTPYEQYV. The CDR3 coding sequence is TGTGCCAGCAGCTGGAGGCCGGGACTAGCGGGGGGGACGCCCTACGAGCAGTACGTC.

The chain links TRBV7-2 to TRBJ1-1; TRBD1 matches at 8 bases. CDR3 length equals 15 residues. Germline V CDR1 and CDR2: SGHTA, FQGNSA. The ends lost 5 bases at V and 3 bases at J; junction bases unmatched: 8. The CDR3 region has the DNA TGTGCCAGCAGCCCCCGGACAGGGAGATACACTGAAGCTTTCTTT. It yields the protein CASSPRTGRYTEAFF. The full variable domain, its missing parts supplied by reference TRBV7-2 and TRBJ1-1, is GAGVSQSPSNKVTEKGKDVELRCDPISGHTALYWYRQSLGQGLEFLIYFQGNSAPDKSGLPSDRFSAERTGGSVSTLTIQRTQQEDSAVYLCASSPRTGRYTEAFFGQGTRLTVV.

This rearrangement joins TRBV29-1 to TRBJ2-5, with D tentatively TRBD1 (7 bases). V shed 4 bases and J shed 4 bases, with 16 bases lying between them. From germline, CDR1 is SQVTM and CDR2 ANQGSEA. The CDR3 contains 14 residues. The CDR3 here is CSVAPQGTRETQYF. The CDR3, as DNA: TGCAGCGTTGCCCCACAGGGGACTCGAGAGACCCAGTACTTC. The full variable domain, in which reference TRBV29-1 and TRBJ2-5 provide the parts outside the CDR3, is SAVISQKPSRDICQRGTSLTIQCQVDSQVTMMFWYRQQPGQSLTLIATANQGSEATYESGFVIDKFPISRPNLTFSTLTVSNMSPEDSSIYLCSVAPQGTRETQYFGPGTRLLVL.

The CDR3 DNA reads as TGTGCCACCAGCAGAGGAAGCGGGGGAGTTCAAGAGACCCAGTACTTC. Amino acid sequence: CATSRGSGGVQETQYF. This chain connects TRBV15 to TRBJ2-5, with TRBD2 matching over 8 bases. This CDR3 is 16 amino acids long. CDR1 LNHNV and CDR2 YYDKDF come from the germline V gene (reference sequence). Losses at the gene ends were 1 base for V and 2 bases for J; bases not matched to a gene: 6.

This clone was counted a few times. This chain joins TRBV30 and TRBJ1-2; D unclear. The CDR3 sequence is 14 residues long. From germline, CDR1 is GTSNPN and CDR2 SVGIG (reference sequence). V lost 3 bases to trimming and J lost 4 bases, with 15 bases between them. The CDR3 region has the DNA TGTGCCTGGAGGAGCCGGGGTTTGCTCTATGGCTACACCTTC. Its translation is CAWRSRGLLYGYTF.

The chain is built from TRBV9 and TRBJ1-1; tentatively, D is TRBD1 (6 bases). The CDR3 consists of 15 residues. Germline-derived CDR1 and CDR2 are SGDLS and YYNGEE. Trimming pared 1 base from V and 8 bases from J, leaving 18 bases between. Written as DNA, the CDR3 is TGTGCCAGCAGCGTAATTTCCTCGTCTACAGGGGAAGCTTTCTTT. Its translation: CASSVISSSTGEAFF.

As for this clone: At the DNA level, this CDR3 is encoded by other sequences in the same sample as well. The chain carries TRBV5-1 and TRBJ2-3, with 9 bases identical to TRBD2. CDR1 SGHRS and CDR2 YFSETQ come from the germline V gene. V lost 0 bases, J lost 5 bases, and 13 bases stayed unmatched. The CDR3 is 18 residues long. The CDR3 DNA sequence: TGCGCCAGCAGCTTGGCTGTAACCAGCGGGGGGCGGGTAGATACGCAGTATTTT. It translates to CASSLAVTSGGRVDTQYF.